The present T cell receptor (beta chain) was sequenced within a study of blood T cells in healthy people across ages. Study conclusions and caveats: Diversity figures based on one million T cells were deemed too low. Naive T cell percentage showed a strong correlation with TCR beta diversity.

Sample-barcoded 5' priming and a J-beta primer mix drove a second PCR of 7 to 11 cycles. Tags on each cDNA molecule came from a template-switch adaptor with 12 random nucleotides. Using its own MiXCR run on the 5' RACE reads, TCRdb lists one record per CDR3 protein. The sample includes about 1.5 million distinct CDR3 sequences, roughly 40% of them seen just once. With each sample, at least 5 micrograms of total RNA were extracted. This clonotype appeared a few times. Its antigen is not known. CDR1 and CDR2 from the germline V gene are DFQATT and SNEGSKA (reference sequence). The CDR3 is 14 amino acids. The J segment lost 1 base and the V segment lost 4 bases, leaving 5 bases of the junction unmatched.

V is TRBV20-1 and J is TRBJ2-5; 8 nucleotides agree with TRBD2. Sequencing used blood. The clonotype originates from a young woman in good health. Written as DNA, the CDR3 is TGCAGTGCTAAAGCGGGGGTGTCCCAAGAGACCCAGTACTTC. It specifies CSAKAGVSQETQYF.